This T cell receptor beta chain came from a study of cytomegalovirus exposure and HLA in healthy donors. The PCR employed 60 Vbeta primers together with 13 Jbeta primers. Produced via immunoSEQ multiplex PCR; TCRdb's table is partial and in-frame only. The sample shows 160,000 or so clones, 82% of them seen only once. Those who donated were healthy bone marrow donors. About this clone: Antigen unknown.

Points from the study as a whole: Three CMV-associated chains proved CMV antigen-specific in vitro.

The sequence came from a man aged 45-60 years in good health and CMV-seropositive. Material for sequencing was PBMCs.

CDR3 nucleotides: TGTGCCAGCAGGGGACAGACCCTGAACACTGAAGCTTTCTTT. Translating it yields CASRGQTLNTEAFF. This chain uses TRBV25-1 with TRBJ1-1; 7 bases are shared with TRBD1. CDR1 is MGHDK, CDR2 SYGVNS, per germline. V shed 6 bases, J shed 0 bases, and the junction held 4 bases outside the gene matches. CDR3 length: 14 amino acids.